This T cell receptor beta chain comes out of a study of T cell responses to AZD1222 COVID-19 vaccine. About this clone itself: The antigen remains undetermined.

Germline V gene sequence: CDR1 KGHSH, CDR2 LQKENI. V was pared by 6 bases and J by 2 bases, with 9 bases of the junction left unmatched. The CDR3 contains 16 residues. Overall study findings and caveats: Nearly half of the spike-specific TCRs reportedly recognize variant regions that carry no mutations. Compared with day 0, the breadth and depth of the Spike-specific TCR repertoire rose significantly after two doses of AZD1222. Spike-wide coverage was observed for vaccine-associated CD4 TCRs, with dominant responses at 160-218 and 743-854. Donors in the cohort were predominantly white British and more often female, and clonal diversity was possibly underestimated.

Here immunoSEQ multiplex PCR was the method, and the copy in TCRdb shows in-frame clones only, minus some. The sample has about 140,000 clones, more than 80% seen once; the top ten hold around 7.6%. This TCR was recovered from an adult who received the MenACWY meningococcal vaccine as a control. The sample in question was peripheral blood, obtained 28 days after the second dose of the MenACWY control vaccine. The rearrangement joins TRBV18 to TRBJ2-2, with 7 bases that match TRBD1. The CDR3 nucleotides read TGTGCCAGCTCCGGGACAGAAATTATAAACACCGGGGAGCTGTTTTTT. Protein sequence: CASSGTEIINTGELFF.